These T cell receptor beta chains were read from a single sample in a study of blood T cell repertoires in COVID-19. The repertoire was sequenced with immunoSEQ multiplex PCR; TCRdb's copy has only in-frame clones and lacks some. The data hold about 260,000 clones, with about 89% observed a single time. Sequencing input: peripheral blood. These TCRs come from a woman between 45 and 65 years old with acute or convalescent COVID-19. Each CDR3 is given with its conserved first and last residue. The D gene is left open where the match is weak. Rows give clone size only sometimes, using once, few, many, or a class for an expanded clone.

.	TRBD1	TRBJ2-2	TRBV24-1	CATSDLMVGQGNTGELFF	TGTGCCACCAGTGATTTAATGGTAGGACAGGGGAACACCGGGGAGCTGTTTTTT
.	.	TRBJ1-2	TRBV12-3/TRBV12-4	CASSPDRSYGYTF	TGTGCCAGCAGTCCTGACAGGTCCTATGGCTACACCTTC
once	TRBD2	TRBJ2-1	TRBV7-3	CASSPTSGSPVAQFF	TGTGCCAGCAGCCCCACTAGCGGGAGCCCGGTTGCCCAGTTCTTC
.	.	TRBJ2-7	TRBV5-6	CASSSGSSPYEQYF	TGTGCCAGCAGCTCCGGGTCCTCCCCCTACGAGCAGTACTTC
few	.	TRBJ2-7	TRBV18	CASSPRGGAPITYEQYF	TGTGCCAGCTCACCAAGAGGAGGGGCCCCTATTACCTACGAGCAGTACTTC
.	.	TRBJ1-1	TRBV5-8	CASSLMAGNTEAFF	TGTGCCAGCAGCTTGATGGCGGGAAACACTGAAGCTTTCTTT
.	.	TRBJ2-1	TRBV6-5	CASIFSRGTVSEQFF	TGTGCCAGCATCTTTTCCCGCGGGACAGTCTCAGAGCAGTTCTTC
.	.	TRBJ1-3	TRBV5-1	CASSLGQATGNTIYF	TGCGCCAGCAGCTTGGGACAGGCTACTGGAAACACCATATATTTT
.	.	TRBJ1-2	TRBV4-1	CASRTPGTFYGYTF	TGCGCCAGCAGGACCCCTGGGACATTCTATGGCTACACCTTC
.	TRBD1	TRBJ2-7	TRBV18	CASTRDRGYEQYF	TGTGCCAGCACCCGGGACAGGGGCTACGAGCAGTACTTC
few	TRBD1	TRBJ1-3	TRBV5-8	CASRSDRVPGNTIYF	TGTGCCAGCAGATCTGACAGGGTACCTGGAAACACCATATATTTT
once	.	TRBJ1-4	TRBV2	CASSVNQITTDLNEKLFF	TGTGCCAGCAGTGTCAACCAGATCACGACAGACCTAAATGAAAAACTGTTTTTT
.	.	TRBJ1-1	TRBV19	CASSIRGQNTEAFF	TGTGCCAGTAGTATCCGTGGACAGAACACTGAAGCTTTCTTT
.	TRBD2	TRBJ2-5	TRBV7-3	CASSSGTSGDPRGETQYF	TGTGCCAGCAGCTCGGGGACTAGCGGGGACCCCCGAGGAGAGACCCAGTACTTC
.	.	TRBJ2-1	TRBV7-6	CASSLALGGEQFF	TGTGCCAGCAGCTTAGCGCTGGGGGGTGAGCAGTTCTTC
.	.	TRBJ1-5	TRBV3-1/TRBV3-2	CASSQALTAAGQPQHF	TGTGCCAGCAGCCAAGCCCTTACGGCGGCGGGTCAGCCCCAGCATTTT
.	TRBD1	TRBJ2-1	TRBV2	CASSGSWTGDEQFF	TGTGCCAGCAGTGGTTCATGGACAGGGGATGAGCAGTTCTTC
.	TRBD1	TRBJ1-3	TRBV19	CASSLQGERGNTIYF	TGTGCCAGTAGCCTACAGGGGGAGCGTGGAAACACCATATATTTT
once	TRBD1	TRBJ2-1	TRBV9	CASSVVGQGLNEQFF	TGTGCCAGCAGCGTAGTTGGACAGGGTTTAAATGAGCAGTTCTTC
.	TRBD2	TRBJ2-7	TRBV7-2	CASSFPQRGLAGVNYEQYF	TGTGCCAGCAGCTTCCCCCAAAGGGGACTAGCGGGAGTTAACTACGAGCAGTACTTC
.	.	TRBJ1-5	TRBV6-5	CASSYSRRSYQPQHF	TGTGCCAGCAGTTACTCGAGGAGGTCCTATCAGCCCCAGCATTTT
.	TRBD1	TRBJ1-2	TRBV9	CASSDSKTGGVYGYTF	TGTGCCAGCAGCGATTCAAAAACAGGGGGAGTCTATGGCTACACCTTC
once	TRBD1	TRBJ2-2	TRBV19	CASSIVSPDRGGNTGELFF	TGTGCCAGTAGTATAGTTTCCCCTGACAGGGGCGGCAACACCGGGGAGCTGTTTTTT
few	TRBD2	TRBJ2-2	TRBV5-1	CASSLVGLAGANTGELFF	TGCGCCAGCAGCTTGGTCGGACTAGCGGGAGCTAATACCGGGGAGCTGTTTTTT
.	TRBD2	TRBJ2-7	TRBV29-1	CSVLGGSGRLSGEQYF	TGCAGCGTTTTAGGTGGTAGCGGGAGGTTAAGTGGCGAGCAGTACTTC
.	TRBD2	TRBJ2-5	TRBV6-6	CASTKWGLAGQETQYF	TGTGCCAGCACCAAATGGGGACTAGCGGGACAAGAGACCCAGTACTTC
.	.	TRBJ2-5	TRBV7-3	CASSLTSEQIGTQYF	TGTGCCAGCAGCTTAACTAGCGAACAAATTGGGACCCAGTACTTC
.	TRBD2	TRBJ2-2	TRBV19	CASSMWLAENTGELFF	TGTGCCAGTAGTATGTGGCTAGCGGAGAACACCGGGGAGCTGTTTTTT
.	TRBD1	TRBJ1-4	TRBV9	CASSVGEQGGDEKLFF	TGTGCCAGCAGCGTAGGAGAACAGGGGGGTGATGAAAAACTGTTTTTT
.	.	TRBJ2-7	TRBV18	CASSPPTGRIYEQYF	TGTGCCAGCTCACCACCGACAGGTCGAATCTACGAGCAGTACTTC
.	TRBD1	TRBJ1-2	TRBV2	CASSAILTGVGYTF	TGTGCCAGCAGCGCAATACTGACAGGGGTCGGCTACACCTTC
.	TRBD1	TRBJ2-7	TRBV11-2	CASSLEGRQGAYEQYF	TGTGCCAGCAGCTTAGAAGGGAGACAGGGGGCCTACGAGCAGTACTTC
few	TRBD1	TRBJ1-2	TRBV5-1	CASSSQGDYGYTF	TGCGCCAGCAGCTCTCAGGGGGACTATGGCTACACCTTC
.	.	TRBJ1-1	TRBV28	CASSVGWEGGHTEAFF	TGTGCCAGCAGCGTTGGATGGGAGGGGGGGCACACTGAAGCTTTCTTT
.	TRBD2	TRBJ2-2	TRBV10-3	CATQTSGGYNTGELFF	TGTGCCACTCAGACTAGCGGGGGATATAACACCGGGGAGCTGTTTTTT
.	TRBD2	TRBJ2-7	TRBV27	CASSDRGGGSYEQYF	TGTGCCAGCAGCGACCGGGGGGGCGGATCCTACGAGCAGTACTTC
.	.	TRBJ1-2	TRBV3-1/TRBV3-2	CASSQDGGARDGYTF	TGTGCCAGCAGCCAAGATGGGGGGGCGAGGGATGGCTACACCTTC
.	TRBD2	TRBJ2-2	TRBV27	CASLAGVNTGELFF	TGTGCCAGCCTAGCGGGAGTGAACACCGGGGAGCTGTTTTTT
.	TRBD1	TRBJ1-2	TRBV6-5	CASSYGQGPGYTF	TGTGCCAGCAGTTATGGACAGGGGCCTGGCTACACCTTC
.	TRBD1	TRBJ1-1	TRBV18	CASSRPGTDEEAFF	TGTGCCAGCTCGCGCCCCGGGACAGATGAAGAAGCTTTCTTT
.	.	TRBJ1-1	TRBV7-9	CASRHAGPTEAFF	TGTGCCAGCAGACACGCGGGTCCCACTGAAGCTTTCTTT